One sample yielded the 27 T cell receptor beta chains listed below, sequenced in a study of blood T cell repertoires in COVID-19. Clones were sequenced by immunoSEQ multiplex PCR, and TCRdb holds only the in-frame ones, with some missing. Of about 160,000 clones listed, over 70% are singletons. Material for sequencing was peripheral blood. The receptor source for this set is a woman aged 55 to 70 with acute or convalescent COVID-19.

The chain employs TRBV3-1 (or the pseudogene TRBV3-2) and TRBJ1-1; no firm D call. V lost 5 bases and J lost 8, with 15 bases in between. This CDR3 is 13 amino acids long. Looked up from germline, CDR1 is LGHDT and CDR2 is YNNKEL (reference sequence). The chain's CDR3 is CASSSRGGWEAFF. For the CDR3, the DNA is TGTGCCAGCAGCTCTCGGGGAGGGTGGGAAGCTTTCTTT.

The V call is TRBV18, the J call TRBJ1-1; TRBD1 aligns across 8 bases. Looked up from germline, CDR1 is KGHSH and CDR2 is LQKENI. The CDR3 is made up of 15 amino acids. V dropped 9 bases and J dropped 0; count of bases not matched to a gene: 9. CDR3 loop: CASLRTGSMNTEAFF. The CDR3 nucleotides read TGTGCCAGTCTTAGGACAGGGTCTATGAACACTGAAGCTTTCTTT.

CDR3 region: CASSQAGAADTQYF. CDR3 nucleotide sequence: TGTGCCAGCAGCCAAGCCGGAGCGGCAGATACGCAGTATTTT. The V gene is TRBV14, the J gene TRBJ2-3; tentatively, D is TRBD2 (5 bases). The V and J ends lost 1 base and 4 bases respectively, with 9 bases between them. The CDR3 loop spans 14 amino acids. Germline V gene data show CDR1 as SGHDN and CDR2 as FVKESK.

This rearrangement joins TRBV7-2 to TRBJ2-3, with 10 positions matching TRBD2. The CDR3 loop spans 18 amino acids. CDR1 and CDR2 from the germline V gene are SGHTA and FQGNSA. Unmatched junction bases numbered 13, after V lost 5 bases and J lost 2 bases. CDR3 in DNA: TGTGCCAGCAGCCCTGAAGCGGGGGGGCCAAAAATCACAGATACGCAGTATTTT. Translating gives CASSPEAGGPKITDTQYF.

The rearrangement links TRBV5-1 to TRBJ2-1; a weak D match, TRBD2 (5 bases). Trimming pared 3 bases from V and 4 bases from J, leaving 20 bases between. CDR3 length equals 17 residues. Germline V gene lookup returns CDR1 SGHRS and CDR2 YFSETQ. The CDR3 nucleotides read TGCGCCAGCAGCTCCCCCGAGGGCTCCCGAATTTACAATGAGCAGTTCTTC. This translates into CASSSPEGSRIYNEQFF.

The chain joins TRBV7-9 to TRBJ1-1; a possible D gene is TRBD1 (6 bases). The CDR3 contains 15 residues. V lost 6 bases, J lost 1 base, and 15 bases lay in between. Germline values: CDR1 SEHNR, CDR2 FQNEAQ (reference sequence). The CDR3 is CASSWTALKNTEAFF. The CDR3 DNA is TGTGCCAGCAGTTGGACAGCCCTAAAGAACACTGAAGCTTTCTTT.

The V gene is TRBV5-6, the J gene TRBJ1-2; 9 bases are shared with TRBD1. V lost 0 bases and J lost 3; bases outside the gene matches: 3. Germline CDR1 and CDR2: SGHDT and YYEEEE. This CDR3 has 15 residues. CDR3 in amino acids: CASSLAGQGYYGYTF. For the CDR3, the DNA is TGTGCCAGCAGCTTGGCGGGACAGGGATACTATGGCTACACCTTC.

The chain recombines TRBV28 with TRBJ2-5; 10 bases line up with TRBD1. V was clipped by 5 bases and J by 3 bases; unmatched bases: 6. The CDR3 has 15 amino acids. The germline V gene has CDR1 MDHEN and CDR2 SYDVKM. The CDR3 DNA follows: TGTGCCAGCAGTCAGGGACAGGGGCCAAAAGAGACCCAGTACTTC. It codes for CASSQGQGPKETQYF.

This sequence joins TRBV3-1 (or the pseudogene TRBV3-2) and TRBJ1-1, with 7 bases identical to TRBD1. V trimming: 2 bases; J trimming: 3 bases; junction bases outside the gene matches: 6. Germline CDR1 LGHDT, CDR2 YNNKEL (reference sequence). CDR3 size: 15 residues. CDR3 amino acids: CASSQIGGGYTEAFF. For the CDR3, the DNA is TGTGCCAGCAGCCAAATAGGGGGCGGGTACACTGAAGCTTTCTTT.

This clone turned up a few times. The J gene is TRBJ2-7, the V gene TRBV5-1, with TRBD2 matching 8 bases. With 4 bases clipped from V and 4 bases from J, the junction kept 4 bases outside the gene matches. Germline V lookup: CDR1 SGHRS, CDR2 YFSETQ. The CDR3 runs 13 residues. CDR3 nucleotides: TGCGCCAGCAGCAACGGGGGGGCGTACGAGCAGTACTTC. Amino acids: CASSNGGAYEQYF.

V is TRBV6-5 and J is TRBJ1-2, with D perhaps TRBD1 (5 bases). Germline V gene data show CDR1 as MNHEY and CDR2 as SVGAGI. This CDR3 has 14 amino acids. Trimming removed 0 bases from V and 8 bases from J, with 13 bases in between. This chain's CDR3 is CASSYSVGVDGYTF. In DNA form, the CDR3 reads TGTGCCAGCAGTTACTCCGTAGGGGTAGACGGCTACACCTTC.

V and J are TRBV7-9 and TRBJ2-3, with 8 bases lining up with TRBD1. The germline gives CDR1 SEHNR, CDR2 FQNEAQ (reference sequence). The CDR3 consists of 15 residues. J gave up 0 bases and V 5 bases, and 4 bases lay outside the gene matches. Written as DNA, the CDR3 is TGTGCCAGCAGCAAGGGGACAGGCAGCACAGATACGCAGTATTTT. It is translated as CASSKGTGSTDTQYF.

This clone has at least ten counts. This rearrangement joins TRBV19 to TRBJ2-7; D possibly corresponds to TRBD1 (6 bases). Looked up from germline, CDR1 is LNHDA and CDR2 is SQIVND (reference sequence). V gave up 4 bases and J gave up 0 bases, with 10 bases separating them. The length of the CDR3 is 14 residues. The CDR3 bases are TGTGCCAGTAGTAAAAAACAGGGCTCCTACGAGCAGTACTTC. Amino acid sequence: CASSKKQGSYEQYF.

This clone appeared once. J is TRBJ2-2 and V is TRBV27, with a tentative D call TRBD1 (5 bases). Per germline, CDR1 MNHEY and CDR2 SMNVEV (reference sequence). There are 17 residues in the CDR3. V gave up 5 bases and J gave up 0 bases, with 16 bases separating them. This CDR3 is CASSPLVGQSNTGELFF. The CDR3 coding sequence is TGTGCCAGCAGTCCCCTAGTAGGACAATCGAACACCGGGGAGCTGTTTTTT.

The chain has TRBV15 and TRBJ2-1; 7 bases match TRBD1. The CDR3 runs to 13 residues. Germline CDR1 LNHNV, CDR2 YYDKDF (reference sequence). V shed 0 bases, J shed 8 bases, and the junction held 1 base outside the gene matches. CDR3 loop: CATSRDRGYEQFF. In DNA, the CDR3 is TGTGCCACCAGCAGAGACAGGGGGTATGAGCAGTTCTTC.

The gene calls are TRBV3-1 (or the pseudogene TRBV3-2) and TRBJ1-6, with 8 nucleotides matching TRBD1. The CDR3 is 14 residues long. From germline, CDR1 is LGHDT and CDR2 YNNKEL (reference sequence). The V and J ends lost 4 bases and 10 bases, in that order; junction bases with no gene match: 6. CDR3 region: CASSPRTGQSPLHF. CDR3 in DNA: TGTGCCAGCAGCCCGCGGACAGGGCAATCACCCCTCCACTTT.

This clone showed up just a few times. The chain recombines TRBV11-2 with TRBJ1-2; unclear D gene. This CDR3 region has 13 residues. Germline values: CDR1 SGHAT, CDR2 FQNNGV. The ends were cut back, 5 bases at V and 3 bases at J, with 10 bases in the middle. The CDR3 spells CASSPPRDYGYTF. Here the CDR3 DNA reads TGTGCCAGCAGCCCTCCCCGGGACTATGGCTACACCTTC.

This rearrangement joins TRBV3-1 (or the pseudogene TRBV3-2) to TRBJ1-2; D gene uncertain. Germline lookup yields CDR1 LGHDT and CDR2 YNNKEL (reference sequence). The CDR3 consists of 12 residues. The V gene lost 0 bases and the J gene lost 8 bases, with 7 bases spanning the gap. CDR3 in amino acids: CASSQDAGGYTF. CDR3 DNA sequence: TGTGCCAGCAGCCAAGATGCAGGCGGCTACACCTTC.

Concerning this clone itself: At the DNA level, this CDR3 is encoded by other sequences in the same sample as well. CDR3 DNA sequence: TGTGCCAGCAGTCCCGGCGGACAGGCCTATGGCTACACCTTC. Protein product: CASSPGGQAYGYTF. V and J are TRBV28 and TRBJ1-2; 7 nucleotides align to TRBD1. CDR1 and CDR2 from the germline V gene are MDHEN and SYDVKM. The CDR3 length is 14 residues. The trim removed 5 bases at V and 4 bases at J, leaving 7 bases unmatched.

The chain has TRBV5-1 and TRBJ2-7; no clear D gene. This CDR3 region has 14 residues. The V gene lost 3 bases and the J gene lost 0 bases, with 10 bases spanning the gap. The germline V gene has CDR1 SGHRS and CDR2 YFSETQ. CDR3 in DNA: TGCGCCAGCAGCTCCTTCCCGGGCTCCTACGAGCAGTACTTC. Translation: CASSSFPGSYEQYF.

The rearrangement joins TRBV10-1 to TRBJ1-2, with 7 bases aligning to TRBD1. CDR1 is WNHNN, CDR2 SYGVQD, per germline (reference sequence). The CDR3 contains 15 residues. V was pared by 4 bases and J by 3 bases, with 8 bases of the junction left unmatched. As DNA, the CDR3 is TGCGCCAGCAGTGGGAGACAGGGTTTTGACTATGGCTACACCTTC. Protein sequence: CASSGRQGFDYGYTF.

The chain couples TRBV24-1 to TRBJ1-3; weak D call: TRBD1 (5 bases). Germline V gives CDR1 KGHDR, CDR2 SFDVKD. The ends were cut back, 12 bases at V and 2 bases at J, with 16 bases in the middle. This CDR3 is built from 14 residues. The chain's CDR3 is CASGGGITGNTIYF. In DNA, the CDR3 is TGTGCCTCGGGCGGGGGGATAACTGGAAACACCATATATTTT.

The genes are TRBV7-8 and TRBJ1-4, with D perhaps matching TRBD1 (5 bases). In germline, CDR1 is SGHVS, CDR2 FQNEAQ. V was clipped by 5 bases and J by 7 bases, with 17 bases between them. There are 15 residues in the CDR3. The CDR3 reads CASSQIQDLVEKLFF. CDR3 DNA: TGTGCCAGCAGCCAAATACAGGATTTAGTTGAAAAACTGTTTTTT. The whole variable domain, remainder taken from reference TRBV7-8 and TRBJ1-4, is GAGVSQSPRYKVAKRGQDVALRCDPISGHVSLFWYQQALGQGPEFLTYFQNEAQLDKSGLPSDRFFAERPEGSVSTLKIQRTQQEDSAVYLCASSQIQDLVEKLFFGSGTQLSVL.

The CDR3 nucleotides are TGTGCCAGCAGTGGGCAGGGTCAGGATCAGCCCCAGCATTTT. It encodes CASSGQGQDQPQHF. This chain connects TRBV2 to TRBJ1-5; a weak D match, TRBD1 (5 bases). The V end was cut by 4 bases, the J end by 5 bases, with 12 bases between. The V gene's germline CDR1 is SNHLY and CDR2 FYNNEI. This CDR3 contains 14 residues.

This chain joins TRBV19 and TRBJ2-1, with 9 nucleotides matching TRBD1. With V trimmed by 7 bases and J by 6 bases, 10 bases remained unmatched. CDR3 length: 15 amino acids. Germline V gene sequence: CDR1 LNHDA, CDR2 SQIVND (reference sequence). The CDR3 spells CASTLDRGIGNEQFF. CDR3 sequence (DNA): TGTGCCAGTACCCTGGACAGGGGAATTGGCAATGAGCAGTTCTTC.

Written as DNA, the CDR3 is TGTGCCAGCAGTTCCCGACAGGCTGGGGCCAACGTCCTGACTTTC. Residues: CASSSRQAGANVLTF. The chain links TRBV27 to TRBJ2-6, with TRBD1 as a possible D gene (6 bases). CDR3 size: 15 residues. V dropped 4 bases and J dropped 2 bases, with 9 bases sitting between them. Germline V lookup: CDR1 MNHEY, CDR2 SMNVEV (reference sequence).

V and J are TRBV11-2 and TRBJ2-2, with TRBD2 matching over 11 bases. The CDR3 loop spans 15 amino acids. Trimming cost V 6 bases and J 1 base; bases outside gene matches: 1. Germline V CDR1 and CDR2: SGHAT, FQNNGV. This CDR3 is CASRGLAVNTGELFF. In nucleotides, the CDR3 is TGTGCCAGCAGGGGACTAGCGGTGAACACCGGGGAGCTGTTTTTT.